This TCR beta chain comes out of a study of Graves' ophthalmopathy and Graves' hyperthyroidism. In the study overall: Researchers obtained peripheral blood at initial diagnosis, before any treatment had begun. Whole-study findings and limits: Blood contained most expanded thyroid clonotypes exceeding 0.001 frequency.

As to this clonotype: Its antigen remains unidentified.

Researchers took RNA transcripts and amplified TCR beta CDR3 regions from them. Scientists carried out first-round RT-PCR using HTBI primers and then a second-round multiplex PCR. TCRdb re-derived calls from the multiplex PCR reads in MiXCR, one entry per CDR3 protein. The sample carries under 250,000 distinct CDR3 sequences, about 22% recorded once. Physicians reached a diagnosis by relying on clinical symptoms, serum thyroxine, TRAb, thyroid ultrasound and orbital computed tomography. Sampling about 10 ml of fresh peripheral blood provided the PBMCs. Sequenced sample: peripheral blood. This TCR came from a woman between 45 and 65 years old with Graves' ophthalmopathy.

The CDR3 loop is CASRGTRGFMYGYTF. The CDR3 nucleotides read TGTGCCAGCAGAGGAACCAGGGGCTTTATGTATGGCTACACCTTC. The chain joins TRBV6-2 or TRBV6-3 to TRBJ1-2; D is perhaps TRBD1 (6 bases). Trimming shortened V by 6 bases and J by 5 bases, and 19 bases separated the two germline ends. The germline gives CDR1 MNHEY, CDR2 SVGEGT. The CDR3 sequence is 15 residues long.